This T cell receptor beta chain was found in a study of Ad26.COV2.S vaccination and SARS-CoV-2 variants. Study at large: Sample donor was a member of the COV1001 Ad26.COV2.S trial arm. The authors gave Ad26.COV2.S intramuscularly, either once or twice 56 days apart. Whole-study results and caveats: Total T cell responses, in the TCR breadth and depth analyses, may have been underestimated.

As to treatment: roughly 19 received Ad26.COV2.S at low or high dose, single or two shots; 5 received placebo; per-sample allocation not given. All samples were drawn on day 63, counting from the first vaccine or placebo injection. Cohort 1b enrolled adults aged 18-55 years in Boston. This clone was observed once. Its antigen is currently unknown. The same CDR3 arises from other DNA sequences in this sample as well. CDR3 length: 14 amino acids. With V trimmed by 3 bases and J by 3 bases, 4 bases remained unmatched. Germline loops: CDR1 MDHEN, CDR2 SYDVKM. Libraries were prepared by immunoSEQ multiplex PCR; TCRdb keeps only in-frame clonotypes and omits some of them. In the table there are a few hundred thousand clones, about nine tenths of which are singletons.

The TCR sequence derives from a person aged 18-65 years who received the Ad26.COV2.S COVID-19 vaccine or a placebo. Sequenced material: peripheral blood, taken in a trial of Ad26.COV2.S vaccine versus placebo. V usage is TRBV28 and J usage is TRBJ2-7; 8 nucleotides match TRBD1. In DNA, the CDR3 is TGTGCCAGCAGTTTTGGGGGACAGGTCTACGAGCAGTACTTC. This encodes CASSFGGQVYEQYF.